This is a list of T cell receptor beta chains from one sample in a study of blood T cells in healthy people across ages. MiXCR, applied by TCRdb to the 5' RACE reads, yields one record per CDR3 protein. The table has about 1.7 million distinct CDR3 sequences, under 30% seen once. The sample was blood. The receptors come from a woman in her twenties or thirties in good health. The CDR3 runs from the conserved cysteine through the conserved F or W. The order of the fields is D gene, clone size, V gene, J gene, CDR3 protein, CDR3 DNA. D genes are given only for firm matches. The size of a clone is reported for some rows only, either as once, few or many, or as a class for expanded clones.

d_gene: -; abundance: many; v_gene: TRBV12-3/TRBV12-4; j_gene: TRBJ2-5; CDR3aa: CASSLGLLKTQYF; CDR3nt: TGTGCCAGCAGTTTAGGGTTGCTGAAGACCCAGTACTTC
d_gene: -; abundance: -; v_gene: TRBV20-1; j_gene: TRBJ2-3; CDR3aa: CSARRGRGRDTQYF; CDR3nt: TGCAGTGCTAGGAGGGGGAGGGGGAGAGATACGCAGTATTTT
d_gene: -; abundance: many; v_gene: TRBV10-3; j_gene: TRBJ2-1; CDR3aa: CAISEPAGEQFF; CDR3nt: TGTGCCATCAGTGAGCCCGCTGGAGAGCAGTTCTTC
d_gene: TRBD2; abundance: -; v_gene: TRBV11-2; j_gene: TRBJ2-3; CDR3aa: CASSLEGSGGALDTQYF; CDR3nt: TGTGCCAGCAGCTTAGAGGGTAGCGGGGGGGCCCTAGATACGCAGTATTTT
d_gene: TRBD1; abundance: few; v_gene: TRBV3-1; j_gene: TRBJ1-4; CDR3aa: CASSQDRGLTNEKLFF; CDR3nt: TGTGCCAGCAGCCAAGACAGGGGGTTAACTAATGAAAAACTGTTTTTT
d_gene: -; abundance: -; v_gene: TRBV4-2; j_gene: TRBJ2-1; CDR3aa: CASSQGVGSPYKQFF; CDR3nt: TGTGCCAGCAGCCAAGGAGTAGGTTCCCCCTACAAGCAGTTCTTC
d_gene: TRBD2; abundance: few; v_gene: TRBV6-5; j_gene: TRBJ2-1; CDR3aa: CASSYSGGTDNEQFF; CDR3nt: TGTGCCAGCAGTTACTCGGGAGGGACGGACAATGAGCAGTTCTTC
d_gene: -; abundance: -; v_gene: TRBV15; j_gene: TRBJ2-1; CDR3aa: CATSRDMDSYSEQFF; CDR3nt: TGTGCCACCAGCAGAGACATGGACAGCTACAGTGAGCAGTTCTTC
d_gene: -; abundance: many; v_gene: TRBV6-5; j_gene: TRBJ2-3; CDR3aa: CASNRGDTQYF; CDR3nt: TGTGCCAGCAACCGGGGAGATACGCAGTATTTT
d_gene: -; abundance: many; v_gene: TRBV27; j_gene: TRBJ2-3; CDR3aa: CASSTADQVTDTQYF; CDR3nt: TGTGCCAGCAGTACAGCCGACCAAGTCACAGATACGCAGTATTTT
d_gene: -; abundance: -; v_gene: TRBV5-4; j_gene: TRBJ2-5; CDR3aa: CASHSGVQETQYF; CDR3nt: TGTGCCAGCCATTCGGGAGTCCAAGAGACCCAGTACTTC
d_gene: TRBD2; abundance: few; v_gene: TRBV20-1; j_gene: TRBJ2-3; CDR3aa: CSAGTSGTSTDTQYF; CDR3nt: TGCAGTGCCGGGACTAGCGGGACTAGCACAGATACGCAGTATTTT
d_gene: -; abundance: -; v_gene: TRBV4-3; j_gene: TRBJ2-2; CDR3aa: CASSQDYRGNTGELFF; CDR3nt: TGCGCCAGCAGCCAAGATTACCGGGGGAACACCGGGGAGCTGTTTTTT
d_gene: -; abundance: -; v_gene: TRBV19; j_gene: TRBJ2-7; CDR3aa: CASSHTGTPYEQYF; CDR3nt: TGTGCCAGTAGTCACACCGGGACCCCCTACGAGCAGTACTTC
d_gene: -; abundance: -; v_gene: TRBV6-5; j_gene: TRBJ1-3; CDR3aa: CASSYGRVGNTIYF; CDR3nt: TGTGCCAGCAGTTACGGCAGGGTTGGAAACACCATATATTTT
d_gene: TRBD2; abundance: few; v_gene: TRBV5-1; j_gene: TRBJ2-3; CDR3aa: CASSLQRGASTDTQYF; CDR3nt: TGCGCCAGCAGCCTCCAGCGGGGGGCTAGCACAGATACGCAGTATTTT
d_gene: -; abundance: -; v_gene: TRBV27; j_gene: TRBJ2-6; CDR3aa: CASRYTSSGANVLTF; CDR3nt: TGTGCCAGCAGATACACAAGCTCTGGGGCCAACGTCCTGACTTTC
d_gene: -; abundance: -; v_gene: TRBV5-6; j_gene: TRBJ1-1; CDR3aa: CASSSTRALGDTEAFF; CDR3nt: TGTGCCAGCAGCTCCACCCGGGCTTTGGGGGACACTGAAGCTTTCTTT
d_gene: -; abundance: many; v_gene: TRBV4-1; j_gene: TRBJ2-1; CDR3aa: CASSQWGGGGDEQFF; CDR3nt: TGCGCCAGCAGCCAATGGGGCGGGGGCGGGGATGAGCAGTTCTTC
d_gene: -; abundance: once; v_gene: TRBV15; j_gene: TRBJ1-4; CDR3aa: CATSRPNEKLFF; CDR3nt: TGTGCCACCAGCAGGCCGAATGAAAAACTGTTTTTT
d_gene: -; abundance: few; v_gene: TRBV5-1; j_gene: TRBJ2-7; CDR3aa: CASSFSGTDPSYEQYF; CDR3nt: TGCGCCAGCAGCTTCTCGGGGACGGACCCCTCCTACGAGCAGTACTTC
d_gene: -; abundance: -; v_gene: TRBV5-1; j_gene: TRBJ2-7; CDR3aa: CASSFFEGDEQYF; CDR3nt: TGCGCCAGCAGCTTTTTTGAAGGCGACGAGCAGTACTTC
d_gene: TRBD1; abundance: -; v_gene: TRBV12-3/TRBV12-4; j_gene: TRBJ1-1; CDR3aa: CASSPRGLVNTEAFF; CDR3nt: TGTGCCAGCAGCCCCAGGGGGCTTGTGAACACTGAAGCTTTCTTT